These 7 T cell receptor beta chains were sequenced from one sample in a study of human T cells and chemical hapten exposure. Documented time point: patch test 2, 6 weeks after DPC sensitization. Treatment described: therapeutic diphenylcyclopropenone sensitization with weekly scalp DPC. TCRdb re-called the RACE reads with MiXCR, one entry per CDR3 protein. The data contain over 70,000 distinct CDR3 sequences, 11% of them singletons. Here the sequenced sample was whole blood, taken in connection with sensitization to the hapten diphenylcyclopropenone (DPC). These receptors were collected from a man aged 18 to 35 with alopecia areata. Some clones in this sample may be carry-over from other donors' samples.

This clonotype came up many times. The chain links TRBV4-3 to TRBJ1-2; D call uncertain. V was cut by 1 base and J by 0 bases, with 12 bases left in between. CDR1 is LGHNA, CDR2 YSLEER, per germline. This CDR3 has 16 amino acids. This CDR3 is CASSQVPGEANYGYTF. CDR3 bases: TGCGCCAGCAGCCAAGTCCCGGGAGAAGCTAACTATGGCTACACCTTC.

The V call is TRBV7-2, the J call TRBJ2-2; unclear D gene. Germline V gene data show CDR1 as SGHTA and CDR2 as FQGNSA. V was shortened by 2 bases and J by 0 bases, with 16 bases between the two germline ends. This CDR3 spans 18 amino acids. CDR3 nucleotides: TGTGCCAGCAGCTTACGGTCACGGCCCCTAGCGAACACCGGGGAGCTGTTTTTT. Translated: CASSLRSRPLANTGELFF.

J is TRBJ2-1 and V is TRBV18, with no clear D. This CDR3 is built from 15 residues. The germline V and J ends were trimmed by 0 bases and 3 bases, with 9 bases remaining between them. Germline V gives CDR1 KGHSH, CDR2 LQKENI. The CDR3 region has the DNA TGTGCCAGCTCACCACCGGGATGGAACTACAATGAGCAGTTCTTC. It translates to CASSPPGWNYNEQFF.

In this sample, this clonotype turned up a few times. The chain recombines TRBV11-2 with TRBJ2-7; 8 bases are shared with TRBD1. The length of the CDR3 is 16 residues. Germline values: CDR1 SGHAT, CDR2 FQNNGV. V lost 5 bases and J lost 3; bases outside the gene matches: 12. In nucleotides, the CDR3 is TGTGCCAGCAGCAGTCTCCGGGACAGGAAAAACTACGAGCAGTACTTC. The encoded protein is CASSSLRDRKNYEQYF.

V and J are TRBV10-3 and TRBJ1-1; no reliable D call. Germline V gene sequence: CDR1 ENHRY, CDR2 SYGVKD. The CDR3 has 16 residues. Trimming cost V 3 bases and J 2 bases, with 16 bases left between them. CDR3 nucleotide sequence: TGTGCCATCAGTGACCGGGGATTCGATTCCAACACTGAAGCTTTCTTT. Translation: CAISDRGFDSNTEAFF.

The rearrangement links TRBV28 to TRBJ1-1; the match to TRBD1 covers 9 bases. The CDR3 is 12 residues long. From germline, CDR1 is MDHEN and CDR2 SYDVKM. The ends lost 7 bases at V and 10 bases at J; junction bases unmatched: 7. In nucleotides, the CDR3 is TGTGCCAGCATCCCGGACAGGGGTAGAGCTTTCTTT. Its translation is CASIPDRGRAFF.

The gene calls are TRBV12-3 or TRBV12-4 and TRBJ1-3, with unresolved D. CDR3 length equals 11 residues. Trimming removed 8 bases from V and 4 bases from J, with 6 bases in between. The CDR3 reads CASAWGNTIYF. The DNA for the CDR3 is TGTGCCAGCGCATGGGGAAACACCATATATTTT.